A selection of T cell receptor beta chains follows, all from one sample in a study of cytomegalovirus exposure and HLA in healthy donors. Some clones are missing from TCRdb's copy, which holds only in-frame ones; the method was immunoSEQ multiplex PCR. The sample has 70,000 to 85,000 clones; the top ten hold roughly 8%. The sample was PBMCs. The receptors shown here come from a female donor in good health and CMV-seropositive. Both conserved end residues are part of each CDR3. A D gene is named only where the DNA matches it firmly.

D,V,J,DNA,CDR3
TRBD2,TRBV19,TRBJ2-3,TGTGCCACCCTACCCGGGGAAGCGGGAGTGAGCACAGATACGCAGTATTTT,CATLPGEAGVSTDTQYF
NA,TRBV10-1,TRBJ1-3,TGCGCCAGCAGTGAATCAGGGCCACCTGGAAACACCATATATTTT,CASSESGPPGNTIYF
NA,TRBV27,TRBJ2-7,TGTGCCAGCAGTTTTAACAGGGACTACGAGCAGTACTTC,CASSFNRDYEQYF
TRBD1,TRBV6-5,TRBJ1-2,TGTGCCAGCAGTCACACAGGGGGCGCAATCTACACCTTC,CASSHTGGAIYTF
NA,TRBV5-1,TRBJ2-7,TGCGCCAGCAGCTTGGCGGCCCGGGATTCGACCTACGAGCAGTACTTC,CASSLAARDSTYEQYF
NA,TRBV28,TRBJ1-4,TGTGCCAGCAGTACAAAATTGTCAACTAATGAAAAACTGTTTTTT,CASSTKLSTNEKLFF
TRBD1,TRBV6-5,TRBJ2-5,TGTGCCAGCAGTGGGACAGGGAGGGAGACCCAGTACTTC,CASSGTGRETQYF
TRBD1,TRBV9,TRBJ1-2,TGTGCCAGCAGCGCCCCGGGGACAGGGGATTTTCATGGCTACACCTTC,CASSAPGTGDFHGYTF
NA,TRBV6-5,TRBJ1-5,TGTGCCAGCAGTCGTAGGGAGAGCAATCAGCCCCAGCATTTT,CASSRRESNQPQHF
NA,TRBV5-1,TRBJ1-2,TGCGCCAGCTTACCGGGGGGCAGCGAGAACTATGGCTACACCTTC,CASLPGGSENYGYTF
NA,TRBV6-6,TRBJ1-5,TGTGCCAGCACCAACGGCGGGTTTAGCAATCAGCCCCAGCATTTT,CASTNGGFSNQPQHF
NA,TRBV29-1,TRBJ1-1,TGCAGCACCTGCTACGGTCTGAACACTGAAGCTTTCTTT,CSTCYGLNTEAFF
TRBD1,TRBV7-6,TRBJ1-3,TGTGCCAGCAGCTCCAACCAGGGGGCTGGAAACACCATATATTTT,CASSSNQGAGNTIYF
TRBD2,TRBV11-2,TRBJ2-1,TGTGCCAGCAGCCCCATTAATAGACCGGGGGGGAGTTATGAGCAGTTCTTC,CASSPINRPGGSYEQFF
NA,TRBV29-1,TRBJ1-1,TGCAGCGCGCAAAACAGGGTTGGGGCCACTGAAGCTTTCTTT,CSAQNRVGATEAFF
NA,TRBV16,TRBJ2-2,TGTGCCAGCAGCCAATGGTCAGGGAACACCGGGGAGCTGTTTTTT,CASSQWSGNTGELFF
NA,TRBV9,TRBJ1-3,TGTGCCAGCAGCGTAGATGGAGCCAACTCTGGAAACACCATATATTTT,CASSVDGANSGNTIYF
NA,TRBV7-2,TRBJ1-1,TGTGCCAGCAGCCCCCAGTTGACTTGGGCTTTCTTT,CASSPQLTWAFF
TRBD1,TRBV28,TRBJ2-1,TGTGCCAGTGACAGGACAGGGGGCATGGGAGTGTTCTTC,CASDRTGGMGVFF